This TCR beta chain was captured by sequencing in a study of T cells in women clearing cervical HPV infection. At the level of the study: HLA type could not be excluded as a confounder.

Looked up from germline, CDR1 is MDHEN and CDR2 is SYDVKM. This CDR3 spans 12 amino acids. About this clone itself: Its antigen is not identified. The read falls 3 residues short of the CDR3 end, and the missing part is taken from the germline J gene.

Notes on the study in general: CIN3+ cases had significantly higher TCR richness than controls; evenness did not differ. T-cell numbers per sample were unknown and may explain richness differences. It is unknown whether associations predate infection; no effector/memory or HPV-specific sorting.

The protocol was immunoSEQ multiplex PCR, while the TCRdb copy is restricted to in-frame clones and leaves out a portion. The table lists 40,000 to 60,000 clones, with around 0.98% in the top ten. This chain connects TRBV28 to TRBJ1-2; D is uncertain. Sequencing was carried out using blood buffy coat. The source of this sequence is a woman aged 18-70 years with a cervical HPV16 infection that either progressed to CIN3+ or cleared (not recorded which). This CDR3 reads CASRWPRKGYTF. The sequenced part of the CDR3 DNA is TGTGCCAGCAGATGGCCCCGTAAGGGC.